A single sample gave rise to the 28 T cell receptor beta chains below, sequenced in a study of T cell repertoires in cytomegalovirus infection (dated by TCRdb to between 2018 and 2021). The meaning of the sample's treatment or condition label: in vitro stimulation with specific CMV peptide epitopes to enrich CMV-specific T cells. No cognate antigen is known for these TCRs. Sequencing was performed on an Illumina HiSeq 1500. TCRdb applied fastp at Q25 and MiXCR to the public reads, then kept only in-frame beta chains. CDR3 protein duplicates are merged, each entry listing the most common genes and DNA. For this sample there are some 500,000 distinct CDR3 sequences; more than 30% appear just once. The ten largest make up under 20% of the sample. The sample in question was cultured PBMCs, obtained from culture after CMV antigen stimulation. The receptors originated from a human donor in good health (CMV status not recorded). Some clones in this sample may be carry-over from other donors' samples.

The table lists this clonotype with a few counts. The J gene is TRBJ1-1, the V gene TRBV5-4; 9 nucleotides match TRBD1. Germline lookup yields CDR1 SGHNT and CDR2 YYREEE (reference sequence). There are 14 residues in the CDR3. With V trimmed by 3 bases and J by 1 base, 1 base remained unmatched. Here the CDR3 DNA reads TGTGCCAGCAGCTGGACAGGGGAGAACACTGAAGCTTTCTTT. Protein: CASSWTGENTEAFF.

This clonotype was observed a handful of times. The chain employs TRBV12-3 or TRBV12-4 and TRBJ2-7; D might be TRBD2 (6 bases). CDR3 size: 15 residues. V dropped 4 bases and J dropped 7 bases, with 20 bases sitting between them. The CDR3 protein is CASSSPGLILPEQYF. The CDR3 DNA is TGTGCCAGCAGTTCGCCGGGACTCATTCTACCTGAGCAGTACTTC.

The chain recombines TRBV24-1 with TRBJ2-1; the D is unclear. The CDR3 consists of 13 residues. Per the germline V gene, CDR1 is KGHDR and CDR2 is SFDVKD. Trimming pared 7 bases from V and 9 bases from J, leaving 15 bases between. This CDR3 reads CATSGPDRSEQFF. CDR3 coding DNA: TGTGCCACCAGCGGGCCAGACCGGAGTGAGCAGTTCTTC.

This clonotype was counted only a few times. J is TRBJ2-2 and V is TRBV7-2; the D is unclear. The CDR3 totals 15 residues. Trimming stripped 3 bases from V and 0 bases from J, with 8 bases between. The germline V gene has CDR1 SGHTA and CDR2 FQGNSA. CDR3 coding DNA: TGTGCCAGCAGCTTCAGGCAAGCGAACACCGGGGAGCTGTTTTTT. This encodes CASSFRQANTGELFF. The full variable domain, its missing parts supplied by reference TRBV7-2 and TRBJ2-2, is GAGVSQSPSNKVTEKGKDVELRCDPISGHTALYWYRQSLGQGLEFLIYFQGNSAPDKSGLPSDRFSAERTGGSVSTLTIQRTQQEDSAVYLCASSFRQANTGELFFGEGSRLTVL.

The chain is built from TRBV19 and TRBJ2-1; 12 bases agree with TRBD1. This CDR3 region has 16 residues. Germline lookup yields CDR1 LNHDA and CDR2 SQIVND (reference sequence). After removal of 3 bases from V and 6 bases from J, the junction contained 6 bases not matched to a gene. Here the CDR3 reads CASSIGGTGGFNEQFF. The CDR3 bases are TGTGCCAGTAGTATTGGGGGGACAGGGGGCTTCAATGAGCAGTTCTTC.

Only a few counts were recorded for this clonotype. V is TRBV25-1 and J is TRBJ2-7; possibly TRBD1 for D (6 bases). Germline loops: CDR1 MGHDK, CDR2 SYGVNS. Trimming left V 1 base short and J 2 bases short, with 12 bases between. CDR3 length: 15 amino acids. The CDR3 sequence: CASSEFRQAPYEQYV. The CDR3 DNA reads TGTGCCAGCAGTGAATTTCGACAGGCCCCCTACGAGCAGTACGTC.

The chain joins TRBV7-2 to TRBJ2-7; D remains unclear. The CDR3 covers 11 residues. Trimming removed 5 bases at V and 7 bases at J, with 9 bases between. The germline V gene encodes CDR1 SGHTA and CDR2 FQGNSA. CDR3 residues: CASSRYGEQYF. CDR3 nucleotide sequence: TGTGCCAGCAGCCGTTATGGGGAGCAGTACTTC.

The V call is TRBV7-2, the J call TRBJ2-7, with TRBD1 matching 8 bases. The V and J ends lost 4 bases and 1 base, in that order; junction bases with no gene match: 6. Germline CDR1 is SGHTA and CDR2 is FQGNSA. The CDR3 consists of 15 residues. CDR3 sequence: CASSSQDRVSYEQYF. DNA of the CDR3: TGTGCCAGCAGCTCACAGGACAGGGTGTCCTACGAGCAGTACTTC.

The chain's CDR3 is CASSLSAGTSFNYGYTF. CDR3 nucleotide sequence: TGTGCCAGCAGTTTATCTGCCGGGACATCCTTTAACTATGGCTACACCTTC. The chain is built from TRBV28 and TRBJ1-2, with D possibly being TRBD1 (6 bases). V dropped 1 base and J dropped 1 base, with 16 bases sitting between them. CDR1 MDHEN and CDR2 SYDVKM come from the germline V gene. This CDR3 spans 17 amino acids.

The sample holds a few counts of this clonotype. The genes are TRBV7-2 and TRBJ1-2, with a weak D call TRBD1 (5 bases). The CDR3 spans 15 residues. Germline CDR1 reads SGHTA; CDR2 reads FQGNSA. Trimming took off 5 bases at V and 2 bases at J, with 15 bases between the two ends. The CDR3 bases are TGTGCCAGCAGCCCCCCTGGGGGGGGAAACTATGGCTACACCTTC. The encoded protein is CASSPPGGGNYGYTF.

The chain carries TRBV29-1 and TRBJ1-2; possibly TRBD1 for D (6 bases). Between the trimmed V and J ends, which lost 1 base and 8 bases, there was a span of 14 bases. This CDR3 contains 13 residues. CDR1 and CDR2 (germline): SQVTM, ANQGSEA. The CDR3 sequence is CSVEGTGLKGYTF. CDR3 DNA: TGCAGCGTTGAAGGAACAGGGCTGAAGGGCTACACCTTC.

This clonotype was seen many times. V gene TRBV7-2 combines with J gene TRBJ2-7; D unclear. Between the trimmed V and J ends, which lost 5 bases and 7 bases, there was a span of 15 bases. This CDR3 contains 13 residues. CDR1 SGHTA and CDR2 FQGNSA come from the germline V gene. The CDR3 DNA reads TGTGCCAGCAGCGAAACTCTAGGTGGGGAGCAGTACGTC. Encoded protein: CASSETLGGEQYV.

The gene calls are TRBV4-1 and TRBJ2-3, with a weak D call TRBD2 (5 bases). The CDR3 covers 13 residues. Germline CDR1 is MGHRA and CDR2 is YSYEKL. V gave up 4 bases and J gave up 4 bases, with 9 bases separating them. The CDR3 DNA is TGCGCCAGCAGCCCCGGACTCCCAGATACGCAGTATTTT. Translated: CASSPGLPDTQYF.

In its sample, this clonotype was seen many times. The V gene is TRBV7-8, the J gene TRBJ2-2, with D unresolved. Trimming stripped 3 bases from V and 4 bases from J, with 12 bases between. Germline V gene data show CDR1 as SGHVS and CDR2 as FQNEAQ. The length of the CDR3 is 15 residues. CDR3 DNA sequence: TGTGCCAGCAGCTTGCCCGTCCGGTCCACCGGGGAGCTGTTTTTT. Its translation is CASSLPVRSTGELFF. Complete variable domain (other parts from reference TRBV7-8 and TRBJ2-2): GAGVSQSPRYKVAKRGQDVALRCDPISGHVSLFWYQQALGQGPEFLTYFQNEAQLDKSGLPSDRFFAERPEGSVSTLKIQRTQQEDSAVYLCASSLPVRSTGELFFGEGSRLTVL.

CDR3 in amino acids: CSARPGQGDNQPQHF. Here the CDR3 DNA reads TGCAGTGCTAGGCCGGGACAGGGCGACAATCAGCCCCAGCATTTT. The chain recombines TRBV20-1 with TRBJ1-5, with 9 nucleotides matching TRBD1. The V and J ends lost 3 bases and 3 bases, in that order; junction bases with no gene match: 6. Germline V lookup: CDR1 DFQATT, CDR2 SNEGSKA (reference sequence). The CDR3 covers 15 residues.

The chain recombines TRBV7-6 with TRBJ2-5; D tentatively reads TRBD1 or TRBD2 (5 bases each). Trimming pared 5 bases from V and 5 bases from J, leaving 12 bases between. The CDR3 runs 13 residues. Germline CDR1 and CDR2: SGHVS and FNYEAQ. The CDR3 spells CASSLRGAETQYF. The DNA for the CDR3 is TGTGCCAGCAGCCTGAGAGGGGCCGAGACCCAGTACTTC. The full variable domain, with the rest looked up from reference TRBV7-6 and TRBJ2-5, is GAGVSQSPRYKVTKRGQDVALRCDPISGHVSLYWYRQALGQGPEFLTYFNYEAQQDKSGLPNDRFSAERPEGSISTLTIQRTEQRDSAMYRCASSLRGAETQYFGPGTRLLVL.

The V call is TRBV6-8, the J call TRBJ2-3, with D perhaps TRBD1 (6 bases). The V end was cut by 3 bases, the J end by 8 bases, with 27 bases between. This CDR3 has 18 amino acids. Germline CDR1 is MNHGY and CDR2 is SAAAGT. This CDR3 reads CASSYTSRGDVASGTQYF. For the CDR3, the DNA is TGTGCCAGCAGTTATACAAGCAGGGGAGATGTGGCCTCGGGTACGCAGTATTTT.

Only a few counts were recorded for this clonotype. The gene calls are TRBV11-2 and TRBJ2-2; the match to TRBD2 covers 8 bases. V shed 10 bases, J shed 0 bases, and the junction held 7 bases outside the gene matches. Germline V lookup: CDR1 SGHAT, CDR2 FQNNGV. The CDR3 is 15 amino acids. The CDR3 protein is CATQREPANTGELFF. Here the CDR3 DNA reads TGTGCCACCCAGCGGGAGCCCGCGAACACCGGGGAGCTGTTTTTT.

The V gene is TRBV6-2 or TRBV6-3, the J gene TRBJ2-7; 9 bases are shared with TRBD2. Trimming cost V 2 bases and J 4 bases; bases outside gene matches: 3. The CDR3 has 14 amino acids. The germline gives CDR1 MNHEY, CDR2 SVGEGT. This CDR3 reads CASSYVAGVYEQYF. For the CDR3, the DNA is TGTGCCAGCAGTTACGTAGCGGGAGTGTACGAGCAGTACTTC.

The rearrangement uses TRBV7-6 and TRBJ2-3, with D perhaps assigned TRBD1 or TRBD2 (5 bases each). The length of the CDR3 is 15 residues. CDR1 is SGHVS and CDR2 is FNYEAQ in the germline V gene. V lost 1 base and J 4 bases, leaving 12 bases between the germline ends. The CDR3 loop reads CASSLVGGAADTQYF. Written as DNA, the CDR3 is TGTGCCAGCAGCTTAGTTGGGGGAGCGGCAGATACGCAGTATTTT.

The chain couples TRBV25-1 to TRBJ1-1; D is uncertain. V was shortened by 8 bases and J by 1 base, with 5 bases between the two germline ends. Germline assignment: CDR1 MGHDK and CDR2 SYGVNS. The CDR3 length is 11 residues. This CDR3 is CASQRNTEAFF. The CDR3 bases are TGTGCCAGCCAGCGGAACACTGAAGCTTTCTTT.

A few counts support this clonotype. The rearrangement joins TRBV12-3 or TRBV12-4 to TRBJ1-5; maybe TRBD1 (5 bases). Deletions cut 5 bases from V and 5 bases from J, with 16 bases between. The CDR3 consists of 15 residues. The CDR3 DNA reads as TGTGCCAGCAGTCAAAATCCGGGACCCGATCAGCCCCAGCATTTT. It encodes CASSQNPGPDQPQHF.

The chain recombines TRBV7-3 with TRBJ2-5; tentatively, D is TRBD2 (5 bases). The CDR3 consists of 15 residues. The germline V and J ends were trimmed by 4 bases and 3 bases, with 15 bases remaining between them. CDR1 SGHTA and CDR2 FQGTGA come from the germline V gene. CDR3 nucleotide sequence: TGTGCCAGCAGCTCCACTCCGGGGATCGAAGAGACCCAGTACTTC. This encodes CASSSTPGIEETQYF.

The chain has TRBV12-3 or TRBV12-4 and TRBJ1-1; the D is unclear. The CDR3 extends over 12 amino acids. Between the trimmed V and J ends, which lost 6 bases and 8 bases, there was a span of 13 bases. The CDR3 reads CASSPMFQEAFF. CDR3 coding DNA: TGTGCCAGCAGCCCAATGTTCCAAGAAGCTTTCTTT.

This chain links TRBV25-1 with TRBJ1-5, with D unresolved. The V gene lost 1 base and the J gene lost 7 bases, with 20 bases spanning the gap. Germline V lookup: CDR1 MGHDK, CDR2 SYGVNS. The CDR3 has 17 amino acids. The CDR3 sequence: CASSESWRPPGRQPQHF. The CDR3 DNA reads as TGTGCCAGCAGTGAATCATGGCGACCGCCCGGGAGGCAGCCCCAGCATTTT.

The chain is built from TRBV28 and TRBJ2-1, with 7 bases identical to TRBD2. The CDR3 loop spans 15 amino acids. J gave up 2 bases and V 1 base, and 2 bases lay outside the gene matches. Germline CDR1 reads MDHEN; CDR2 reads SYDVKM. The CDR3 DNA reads TGTGCCAGCAGTTTATTCGGGACTACCTACAATGAGCAGTTCTTC. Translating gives CASSLFGTTYNEQFF.

CDR3 DNA: TGCAGTGCTAGAGTAGCTAGCGGGAGTTGGGATGAGCAGTTCTTC. This codes for CSARVASGSWDEQFF. The J gene is TRBJ2-1, the V gene TRBV20-1; 10 bases line up with TRBD2. CDR3 length: 15 amino acids. Germline V gene sequence: CDR1 DFQATT, CDR2 SNEGSKA (reference sequence). The V gene end was trimmed by 1 base and the J gene end by 8 bases; junction bases not matched to a gene: 8.

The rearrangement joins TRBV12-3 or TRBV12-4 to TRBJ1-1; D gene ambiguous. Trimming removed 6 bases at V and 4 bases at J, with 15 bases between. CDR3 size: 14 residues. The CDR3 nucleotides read TGTGCCAGCAGCCTTGGGAGGGATGGCACTGAAGCTTTCTTT. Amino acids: CASSLGRDGTEAFF.